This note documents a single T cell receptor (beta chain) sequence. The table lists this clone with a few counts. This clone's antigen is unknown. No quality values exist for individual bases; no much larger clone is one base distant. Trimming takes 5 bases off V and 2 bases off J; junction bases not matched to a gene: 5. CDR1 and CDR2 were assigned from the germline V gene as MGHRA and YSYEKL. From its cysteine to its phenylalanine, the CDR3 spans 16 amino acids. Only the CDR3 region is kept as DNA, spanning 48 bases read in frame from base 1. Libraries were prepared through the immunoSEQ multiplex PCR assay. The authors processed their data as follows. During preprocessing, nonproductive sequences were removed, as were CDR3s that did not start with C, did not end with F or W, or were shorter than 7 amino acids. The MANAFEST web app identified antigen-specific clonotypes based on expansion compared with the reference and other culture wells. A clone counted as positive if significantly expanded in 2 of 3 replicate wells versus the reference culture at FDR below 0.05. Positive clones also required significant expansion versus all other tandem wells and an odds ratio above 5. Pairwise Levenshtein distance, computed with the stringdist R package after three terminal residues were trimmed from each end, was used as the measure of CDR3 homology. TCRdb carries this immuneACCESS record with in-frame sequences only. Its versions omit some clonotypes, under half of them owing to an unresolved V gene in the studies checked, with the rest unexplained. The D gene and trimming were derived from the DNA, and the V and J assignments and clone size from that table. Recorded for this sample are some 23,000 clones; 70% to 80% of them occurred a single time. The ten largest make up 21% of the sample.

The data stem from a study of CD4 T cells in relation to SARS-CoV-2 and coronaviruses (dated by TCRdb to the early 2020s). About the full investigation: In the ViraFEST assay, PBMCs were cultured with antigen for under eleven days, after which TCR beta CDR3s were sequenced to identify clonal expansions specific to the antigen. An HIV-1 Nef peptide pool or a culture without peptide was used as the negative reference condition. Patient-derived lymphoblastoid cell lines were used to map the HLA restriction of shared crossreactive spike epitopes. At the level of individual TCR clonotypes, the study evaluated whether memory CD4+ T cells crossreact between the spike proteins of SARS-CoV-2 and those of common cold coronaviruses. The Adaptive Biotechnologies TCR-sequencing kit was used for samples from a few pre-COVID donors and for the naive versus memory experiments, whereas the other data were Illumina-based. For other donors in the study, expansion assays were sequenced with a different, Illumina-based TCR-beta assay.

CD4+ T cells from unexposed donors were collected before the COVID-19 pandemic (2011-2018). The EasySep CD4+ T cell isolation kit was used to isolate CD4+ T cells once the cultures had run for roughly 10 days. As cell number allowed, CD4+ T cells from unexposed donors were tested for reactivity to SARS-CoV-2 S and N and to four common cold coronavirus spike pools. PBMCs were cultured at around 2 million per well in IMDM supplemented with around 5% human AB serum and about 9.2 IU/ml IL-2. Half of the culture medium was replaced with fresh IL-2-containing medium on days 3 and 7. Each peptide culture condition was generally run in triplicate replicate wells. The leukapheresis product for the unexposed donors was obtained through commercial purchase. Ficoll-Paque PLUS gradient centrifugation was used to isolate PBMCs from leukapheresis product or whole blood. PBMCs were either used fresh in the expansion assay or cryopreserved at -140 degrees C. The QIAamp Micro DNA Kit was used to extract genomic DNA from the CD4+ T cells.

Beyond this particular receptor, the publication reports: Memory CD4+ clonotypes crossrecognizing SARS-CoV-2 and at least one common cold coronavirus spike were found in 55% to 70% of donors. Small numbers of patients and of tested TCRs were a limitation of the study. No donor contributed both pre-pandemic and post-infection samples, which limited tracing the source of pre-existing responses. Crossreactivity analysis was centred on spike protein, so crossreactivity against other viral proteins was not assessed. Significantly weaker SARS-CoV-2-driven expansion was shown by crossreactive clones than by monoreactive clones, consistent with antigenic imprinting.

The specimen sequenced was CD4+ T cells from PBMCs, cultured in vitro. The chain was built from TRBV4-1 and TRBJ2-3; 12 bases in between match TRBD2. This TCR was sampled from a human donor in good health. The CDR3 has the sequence CASSNLAGGITDTQYF. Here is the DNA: TGCGCCAGCAGCAACCTAGCGGGAGGGATCACAGATACGCAGTATTTT.